These T cell receptor beta chains were read from a single sample in a study of regulatory T cells in long-lasting Graves disease. From the multiplex PCR reads, TCRdb called clonotypes with MiXCR, one entry per CDR3 protein. The data hold hundreds of thousands of distinct CDR3 sequences, with around 17% observed a single time. The same sample was also studied in work on T cells in Graves' hyperthyroidism and ophthalmopathy.

Material: peripheral blood mononuclear cells (PBMCs), obtained at new diagnosis, from a patient treated with antithyroid drugs. These receptors were taken from a woman in her 30s with Graves disease. CDR3s include the opening cysteine and the closing phenylalanine or tryptophan. The order of the fields is D gene, clone size, V gene, J gene, CDR3 DNA, CDR3 protein. D genes are given only for firm matches. For some rows the clone size is stated as once, few or many, or as a class when expanded; others skip it.

-,few,TRBV20-1,TRBJ2-7,TGCAGTGCCCTCCAATACGAGCAGTACTTC,CSALQYEQYF
-,many,TRBV2,TRBJ2-3,TGTGCCAGCAGTGAATTCAGGACGTACACAGATACGCAGTATTTT,CASSEFRTYTDTQYF
-,many,TRBV7-4,TRBJ1-4,TGTGCCAACCAGGAGGGAGTACAGGATCGGACTAATGAAAAACTGTTTTTT,CANQEGVQDRTNEKLFF
-,many,TRBV28,TRBJ2-1,TGTGCCAGCAGTTTTTCCGGACTTGGCAACAATGAGCAGTTCTTC,CASSFSGLGNNEQFF
-,many,TRBV28,TRBJ1-1,TGTGCCAGCGTTGGGGCCGCATCTTTGAACACTGAAGCTTTCTTT,CASVGAASLNTEAFF
-,many,TRBV11-2,TRBJ2-3,TGTGCCAGCAGCTTAGGGACAGACTCTAGCACAGATACGCAGTATTTT,CASSLGTDSSTDTQYF
TRBD1,few,TRBV18,TRBJ1-1,TGTGCCAGCTCCCAGTACAGGGGGAACACTGAAGCTTTCTTT,CASSQYRGNTEAFF
TRBD1,many,TRBV19,TRBJ1-5,TGTGCCAGTAGTATGATACAGGGGGCGAGTCAGCCCCAGCATTTT,CASSMIQGASQPQHF
-,many,TRBV6-1,TRBJ2-5,TGTGCCAGCAACCCGACAGGGAGGGGAGAGACCCAGTACTTC,CASNPTGRGETQYF
-,few,TRBV25-1,TRBJ2-7,TGTGCCAGCAGTGCGGCAGCCTCCTACGAGCAGTACTTC,CASSAAASYEQYF
-,-,TRBV27,TRBJ2-7,TGTGCCAACAGCAAGCTACGCATGGGTCTCTACGAGCAGTACTTC,CANSKLRMGLYEQYF
TRBD2,many,TRBV6-2/TRBV6-3,TRBJ2-3,TGTGCCAGCATGCGGCGGGAGGGCCTAAGCACAGATACGCAGTATTTT,CASMRREGLSTDTQYF
-,-,TRBV4-1,TRBJ2-7,TGTGCCAGCAGCCAAGATGTGTTAGGGGGGTTTCGGGACGAGCAGTACTTC,CASSQDVLGGFRDEQYF
-,many,TRBV10-3,TRBJ2-7,TGTGCCATCAGTAATTGGGGGGTGGGGGAGTACGAGCAGTACTTC,CAISNWGVGEYEQYF
-,-,TRBV7-9,TRBJ1-1,TGTGCCAGCAGCCCCGCGTACAGGGTTGAAGCTTTCTTT,CASSPAYRVEAFF
TRBD1,many,TRBV12-3/TRBV12-4,TRBJ2-7,TGTGCCAGCATGACAGGGTCGCCCTACGAGCAGTACTTC,CASMTGSPYEQYF
-,-,TRBV9,TRBJ1-4,TGTGCCAGCAGCCCCGCGGGCAAACGGAAACTGTTTTTT,CASSPAGKRKLFF
TRBD2,-,TRBV28,TRBJ2-1,TGTGCCAGCAGTCTCTCTTTGGCCAGCGGGAGTCTCTATGAGCAGTTCTTC,CASSLSLASGSLYEQFF
-,-,TRBV2,TRBJ1-5,TGTGCCAGCAGTGTTGGACAGCTCCAGCCCCAGCATTTT,CASSVGQLQPQHF
-,-,TRBV7-3,TRBJ2-1,TGTGCCAGCAGCTCCGACAGGTACGAGGGGGATGAGCAGTTCTTC,CASSSDRYEGDEQFF
-,medium-sized,TRBV28,TRBJ1-2,TGTGCCAGCAGTCCCGCCGCTGGCTACACCTTC,CASSPAAGYTF
TRBD1,many,TRBV6-5,TRBJ1-5,TGTGCCAGCAGTTACCAACGACAGGGTCCCCAGCATTTT,CASSYQRQGPQHF
TRBD1,many,TRBV20-1,TRBJ1-5,TGCAGTGCCCCCGGGACAGGGGTTTTCAGCAATCAGCCCCAGCATTTT,CSAPGTGVFSNQPQHF
-,-,TRBV20-1,TRBJ2-5,TGCAGTGCTAGAGATAGCCAGCAAGAGACCCAGTACTTC,CSARDSQQETQYF
-,few,TRBV14,TRBJ1-1,TGTGCCAGCAGCCAAGAAAGGGGAGTGCCAGCTTTCTTT,CASSQERGVPAFF
-,many,TRBV3-1,TRBJ1-5,TGTGCCAGCAGCCGCCAGCCAAATCAGCCCCAGCATTTT,CASSRQPNQPQHF
-,many,TRBV12-3/TRBV12-4,TRBJ1-2,TGTGCCAGCAGTTCCGACGGGGGGGGCTATGGCTACACCTTC,CASSSDGGGYGYTF
TRBD1,many,TRBV7-9,TRBJ1-5,TGTGCCAGCAGCTTAGGCCGAGGGACAGGGTGGGATCAGCCCCAGCATTTT,CASSLGRGTGWDQPQHF
-,many,TRBV20-1,TRBJ1-4,TGCAGTGCTAGAGATAGGGACTGGGGGTGGAAACTGTTTTTT,CSARDRDWGWKLFF
-,many,TRBV28,TRBJ1-5,TGTGCCGTCCAACCCTTAGGGACGAATCAGCCCCAGCATTTT,CAVQPLGTNQPQHF
-,-,TRBV12-3/TRBV12-4,TRBJ1-2,TGTGCCAGCAGCAACCTCGGCCCCTATGGCTACACCTTC,CASSNLGPYGYTF
-,many,TRBV3-1,TRBJ1-1,TGTGCCAGCAGCCAAAGGGGGGGCGCTTTCTTT,CASSQRGGAFF
TRBD1,many,TRBV6-1,TRBJ1-1,TGTGCCAGCAACCTACTAACAGGGGGCAAAACTGAAGCTTTCTTT,CASNLLTGGKTEAFF
TRBD2,-,TRBV28,TRBJ2-1,TGTGCCAGTGTAGCGGGGTACAATGAGCAGTTCTTC,CASVAGYNEQFF
-,-,TRBV2,TRBJ2-2,TGTGCCAGCAGTCCAGGGGGGTACACCGGGGAGCTGTTTTTT,CASSPGGYTGELFF
-,few,TRBV12-3/TRBV12-4,TRBJ1-1,TGTGCCAGCAGCCTCCGGGACGCGAACACTGAAGCTTTCTTT,CASSLRDANTEAFF
-,-,TRBV18,TRBJ2-3,TGTGCCAGCTCACCACAAGCAAACACAGATACGCAGTATTTT,CASSPQANTDTQYF
-,many,TRBV25-1,TRBJ1-2,TGTGCCAGCAGTGACCCCTCGACATTTAACTATGGCTACACCTTC,CASSDPSTFNYGYTF
-,many,TRBV30,TRBJ1-5,TGTGCCTGGAGTGCGCAGACCAATCAGCCCCAGCATTTT,CAWSAQTNQPQHF
TRBD1,few,TRBV10-2,TRBJ1-4,TGCGCCAGCAGCAACAGGGGGCGGGGAGCTAATGAAAAACTGTTTTTT,CASSNRGRGANEKLFF